Following are 11 T cell receptor beta chains from one sample sequenced in a study of blood T cell repertoires in COVID-19. Repertoires were generated with immunoSEQ multiplex PCR, while TCRdb's copy carries only in-frame clones and drops some. This sample has tens of thousands of clones; approximately 86% occur once, and the top ten carry roughly 3.2%. The material sequenced was peripheral blood. Every receptor here comes from a woman over 75 with COVID-19, enrolled during active disease.

The CDR3 loop reads CSVEQGAQETQYF. As DNA, the CDR3 is TGCAGCGTGGAACAGGGGGCCCAAGAGACCCAGTACTTC. The gene calls are TRBV29-1 and TRBJ2-5; 9 bases are a match to TRBD1. This CDR3 contains 13 residues. V gave up 6 bases and J gave up 1 base; unmatched junction bases: 3. Germline V CDR1 and CDR2: SQVTM, ANQGSEA.

There are a few counts of this clone. The gene calls are TRBV7-9 and TRBJ1-2; no definite D call. The length of the CDR3 is 16 residues. V was cut by 0 bases and J by 4 bases, with 15 bases left in between. Per the germline V gene, CDR1 is SEHNR and CDR2 is FQNEAQ (reference sequence). The CDR3 DNA sequence: TGTGCCAGCAGCTTAGCCCGGGTACGGAGGGCCTATGGCTACACCTTC. This encodes CASSLARVRRAYGYTF.

The chain employs TRBV19 and TRBJ1-4; weak D call: TRBD1 (6 bases). The germline CDR1 and CDR2 sequences are LNHDA and SQIVND (reference sequence). This CDR3 is 14 amino acids long. The ends were cut back, 5 bases at V and 4 bases at J, with 11 bases in the middle. The CDR3 DNA reads TGTGCCAGTAGTCCTGGACAGATTAATGAAAAACTGTTTTTT. Protein: CASSPGQINEKLFF.

The chain recombines TRBV18 with TRBJ2-7; a weak D match, TRBD1 (5 bases). Germline V CDR1 and CDR2: KGHSH, LQKENI. Trimming stripped 2 bases from V and 2 bases from J, with 13 bases between. The CDR3 is 15 residues long. Here the CDR3 DNA reads TGTGCCAGCTCACCAAGGGGCCCTATGACCTACGAGCAGTACTTC. As protein: CASSPRGPMTYEQYF.

The gene calls are TRBV19 and TRBJ2-7; tentative D call: TRBD1 (6 bases). The germline V gene encodes CDR1 LNHDA and CDR2 SQIVND (reference sequence). V was pared by 6 bases and J by 7 bases, with 16 bases between. The length of the CDR3 is 13 residues. CDR3 amino acids: CASSRSQGNEQYF. Written as DNA, the CDR3 is TGTGCCAGTAGCCGCTCACAGGGAAATGAGCAGTACTTC.

This chain joins TRBV10-3 and TRBJ1-4, with D possibly matching TRBD1 (6 bases). Between the trimmed V and J ends, which lost 0 bases and 8 bases, there was a span of 10 bases. This CDR3 is built from 14 residues. CDR1 is ENHRY and CDR2 is SYGVKD in the germline V gene. For the CDR3, the DNA is TGTGCCATCAGTGAGTCGAGGACAGCAGAAAAACTGTTTTTT. Translation: CAISESRTAEKLFF.

V and J are TRBV27 and TRBJ2-7; D perhaps matches TRBD1 (7 bases). The CDR3 totals 15 residues. Germline assignment: CDR1 MNHEY and CDR2 SMNVEV (reference sequence). V gave up 5 bases and J gave up 0 bases, with 14 bases separating them. CDR3 sequence: CASSQTGRSSYEQYF. CDR3 in DNA: TGTGCCAGCAGTCAGACAGGGAGGAGCTCCTACGAGCAGTACTTC.

The J gene is TRBJ2-5, the V gene TRBV5-1; possible D gene TRBD2, 5 bases. Germline CDR1 SGHRS, CDR2 YFSETQ. The germline V and J ends were trimmed by 6 bases and 4 bases, with 13 bases remaining between them. This CDR3 has 13 residues. CDR3 amino acids: CASKVGVGETQYF. CDR3 sequence (DNA): TGCGCCAGCAAGGTCGGGGTGGGAGAGACCCAGTACTTC.

This chain uses TRBV4-3 with TRBJ1-6; possible D gene TRBD1, 6 bases. Between the trimmed V and J ends, which lost 3 bases and 7 bases, there was a span of 16 bases. This CDR3 is built from 16 residues. The germline V gene has CDR1 LGHNA and CDR2 YSLEER. The CDR3, as DNA: TGCGCCAGCAGCCAGCAACGGACAGTGGCAAATTCACCCCTCCACTTT. Its protein product is CASSQQRTVANSPLHF.

V is TRBV6-2 or TRBV6-3 and J is TRBJ2-2; possibly TRBD2 for D (7 bases). This CDR3 region has 18 residues. V was clipped by 4 bases and J by 7 bases, with 25 bases between them. Germline loops: CDR1 MNHEY, CDR2 SVGEGT. In nucleotides, the CDR3 is TGTGCCAGCAGTTCGTTCGGGGGGACACGCGGAGGAAGCGGGGAGCTGTTTTTT. Protein sequence: CASSSFGGTRGGSGELFF.

The J gene is TRBJ2-1, the V gene TRBV7-3, with D perhaps TRBD2 (6 bases). The ends were cut back, 2 bases at V and 2 bases at J, with 10 bases in the middle. CDR3 length: 15 residues. Germline loops: CDR1 SGHTA, CDR2 FQGTGA. CDR3 in amino acids: CASSLSGGAYNEQFF. CDR3 sequence (DNA): TGTGCCAGCAGCTTATCTGGCGGGGCCTACAATGAGCAGTTCTTC.